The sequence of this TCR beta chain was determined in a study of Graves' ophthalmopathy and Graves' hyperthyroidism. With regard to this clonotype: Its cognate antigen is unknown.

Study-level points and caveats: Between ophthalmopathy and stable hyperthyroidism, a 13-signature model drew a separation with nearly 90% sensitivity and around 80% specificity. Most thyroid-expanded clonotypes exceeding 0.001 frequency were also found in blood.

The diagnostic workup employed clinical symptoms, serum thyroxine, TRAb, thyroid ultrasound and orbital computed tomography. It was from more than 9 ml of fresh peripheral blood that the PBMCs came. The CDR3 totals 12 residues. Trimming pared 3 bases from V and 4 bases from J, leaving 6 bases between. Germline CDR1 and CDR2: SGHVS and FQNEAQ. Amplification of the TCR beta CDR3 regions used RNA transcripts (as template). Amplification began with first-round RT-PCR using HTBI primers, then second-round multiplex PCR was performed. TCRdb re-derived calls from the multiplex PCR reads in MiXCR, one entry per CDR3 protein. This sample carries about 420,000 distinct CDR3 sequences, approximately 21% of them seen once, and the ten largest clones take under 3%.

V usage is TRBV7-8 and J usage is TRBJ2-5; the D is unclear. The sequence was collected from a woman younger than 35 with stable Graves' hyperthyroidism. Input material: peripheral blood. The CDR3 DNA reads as TGTGCCAGCAGCTTGATGGGAGAGACCCAGTACTTC. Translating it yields CASSLMGETQYF.